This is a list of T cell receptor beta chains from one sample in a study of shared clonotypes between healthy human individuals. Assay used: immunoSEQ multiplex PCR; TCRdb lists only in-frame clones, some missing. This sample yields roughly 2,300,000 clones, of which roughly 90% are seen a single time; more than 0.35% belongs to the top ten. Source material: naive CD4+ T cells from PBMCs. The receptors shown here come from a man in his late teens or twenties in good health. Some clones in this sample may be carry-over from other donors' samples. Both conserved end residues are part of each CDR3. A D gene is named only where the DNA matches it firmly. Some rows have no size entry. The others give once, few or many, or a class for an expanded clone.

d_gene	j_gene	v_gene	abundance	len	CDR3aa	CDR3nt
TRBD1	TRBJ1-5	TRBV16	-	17	CASSQPTGRYSNQPQHF	TGTGCCAGCAGCCAACCGACAGGGAGATATAGCAATCAGCCCCAGCATTTT
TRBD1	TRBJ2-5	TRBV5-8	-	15	CASSPGQGAGETQYF	TGTGCCAGCAGCCCAGGACAGGGGGCGGGAGAGACCCAGTACTTC
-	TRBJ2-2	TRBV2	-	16	CASRPPREKNTGELFF	TGTGCCAGCAGACCCCCCAGGGAAAAGAACACCGGGGAGCTGTTTTTT
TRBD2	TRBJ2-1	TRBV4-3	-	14	CASSPTGGPGEQFF	TGCGCCAGCAGCCCCACGGGAGGGCCTGGTGAGCAGTTCTTC
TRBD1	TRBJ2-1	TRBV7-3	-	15	CASSLWGQAINEQFF	TGTGCCAGCAGCTTATGGGGACAGGCTATCAATGAGCAGTTCTTC
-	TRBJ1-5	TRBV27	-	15	CASSQVQGPNQPQHF	TGTGCCAGCAGCCAGGTACAGGGTCCCAATCAGCCCCAGCATTTT
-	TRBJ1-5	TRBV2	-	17	CASRRQRPESSNQPQHF	TGTGCCAGCAGAAGACAGCGCCCGGAGTCTAGCAATCAGCCCCAGCATTTT
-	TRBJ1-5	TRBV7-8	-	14	CASSFGGGGGPQHF	TGTGCCAGCAGCTTCGGGGGGGGAGGAGGACCCCAGCATTTT
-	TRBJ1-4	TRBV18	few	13	CASSPLGGEKLFF	TGTGCCAGCTCACCATTGGGTGGTGAAAAACTGTTTTTT
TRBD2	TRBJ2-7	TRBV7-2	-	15	CASSPRLAGGPEQYF	TGTGCCAGCAGCCCGCGACTAGCGGGAGGCCCCGAGCAGTACTTC
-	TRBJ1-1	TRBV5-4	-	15	CASSYPKQGSTEAFF	TGTGCCAGCAGCTACCCAAAACAGGGTTCCACTGAAGCTTTCTTT
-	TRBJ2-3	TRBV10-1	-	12	CASRAERDTQYF	TGCGCCAGCAGGGCAGAGAGGGATACGCAGTATTTT
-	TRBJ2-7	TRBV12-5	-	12	CASGLGRDEQYF	TGTGCTAGTGGTTTGGGTCGGGACGAGCAGTACTTC
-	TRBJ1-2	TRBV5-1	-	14	CASSLGNYNYGYTF	TGCGCCAGCAGCTTGGGAAACTACAACTATGGCTACACCTTC
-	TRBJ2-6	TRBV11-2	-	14	CASSVAPGANVLTF	TGTGCCAGCAGCGTAGCCCCTGGGGCCAACGTCCTGACTTTC
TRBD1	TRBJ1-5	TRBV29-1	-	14	CSASTGGDNQPQHF	TGCAGCGCCTCGACAGGGGGTGACAATCAGCCCCAGCATTTT
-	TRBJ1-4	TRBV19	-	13	CASTGRGGEKLFF	TGTGCCAGTACTGGCAGGGGTGGTGAAAAACTGTTTTTT
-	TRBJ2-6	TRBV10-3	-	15	CAISERASGANVLTF	TGTGCCATCAGTGAGAGGGCTTCTGGGGCCAACGTCCTGACTTTC
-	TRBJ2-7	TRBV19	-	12	CASSMASSEQYF	TGTGCCAGTAGTATGGCCTCCTCCGAGCAGTACTTC
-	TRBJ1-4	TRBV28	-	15	CASSLGGAANEKLFF	TGTGCCAGCAGTTTGGGGGGGGCTGCTAATGAAAAACTGTTTTTT
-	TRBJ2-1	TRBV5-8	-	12	CASSLVVYEQFF	TGTGCCAGCAGCTTGGTGGTGTATGAGCAGTTCTTC
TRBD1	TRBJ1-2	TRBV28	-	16	CASGGTGGPIIYGYTF	TGTGCCAGCGGGGGGACAGGGGGCCCTATTATCTATGGCTACACCTTC
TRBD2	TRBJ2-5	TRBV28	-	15	CASIAVLAGGETQYF	TGTGCCAGCATAGCCGTACTAGCGGGAGGAGAGACCCAGTACTTC
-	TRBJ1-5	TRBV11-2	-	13	CASSFQGFQPQHF	TGTGCCAGCAGCTTCCAGGGGTTCCAGCCCCAGCATTTT
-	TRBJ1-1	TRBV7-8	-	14	CASSLGGFNTEAFF	TGTGCCAGCAGCTTGGGGGGATTTAACACTGAAGCTTTCTTT
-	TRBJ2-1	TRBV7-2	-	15	CASSLGPSEYNEQFF	TGTGCCAGCAGCTTAGGGCCTAGCGAGTACAATGAGCAGTTCTTC
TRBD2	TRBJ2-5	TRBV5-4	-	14	CASSPAGGRETQYF	TGTGCCAGCAGCCCCGCCGGGGGGAGGGAGACCCAGTACTTC
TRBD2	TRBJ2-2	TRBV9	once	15	CASSVSGSSTGELFF	TGTGCCAGCAGCGTTAGCGGGAGTAGCACCGGGGAGCTGTTTTTT
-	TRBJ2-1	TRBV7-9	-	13	CASSLGQYNEQFF	TGTGCCAGCAGCTTAGGGCAGTACAATGAGCAGTTCTTC
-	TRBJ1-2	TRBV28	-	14	CASSNSGASYGYTF	TGTGCCAGCAGTAATTCTGGTGCTTCCTATGGCTACACCTTC
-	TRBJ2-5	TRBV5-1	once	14	CASSLMGGAETQYF	TGCGCCAGCAGCTTGATGGGGGGCGCTGAGACCCAGTACTTC
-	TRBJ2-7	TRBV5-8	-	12	CASGGGGYEQYF	TGTGCCAGCGGCGGAGGGGGGTACGAGCAGTACTTC
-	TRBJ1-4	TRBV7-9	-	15	CASSRTTGAGEKLFF	TGTGCCAGCAGCCGCACGACAGGAGCAGGGGAAAAACTGTTTTTT
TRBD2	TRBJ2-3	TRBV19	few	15	CASSMQREGTDTQYF	TGTGCCAGTAGTATGCAGCGGGAGGGGACAGATACGCAGTATTTT
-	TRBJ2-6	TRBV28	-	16	CASKDIGPTGANVLTF	TGTGCCAGCAAGGACATCGGGCCTACGGGGGCCAACGTCCTGACTTTC
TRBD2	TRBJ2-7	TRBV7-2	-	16	CASSPTGTSGRYEQYF	TGTGCCAGCAGCCCGACCGGGACTAGCGGGCGTTACGAGCAGTACTTC
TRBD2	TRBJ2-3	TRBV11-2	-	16	CASSKPLAGAADTQYF	TGTGCCAGCAGCAAGCCTCTAGCGGGAGCGGCAGATACGCAGTATTTT
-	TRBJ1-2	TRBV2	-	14	CASSKQGVNYGYTF	TGTGCCAGCAGTAAACAGGGAGTTAACTATGGCTACACCTTC
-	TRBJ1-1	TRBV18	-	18	CASSPPKVPITMNTEAFF	TGTGCCAGCTCACCACCTAAGGTACCAATAACCATGAACACTGAAGCTTTCTTT
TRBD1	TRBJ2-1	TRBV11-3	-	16	CASSFRPGQGHNEQFF	TGTGCCAGCAGCTTTCGTCCGGGACAGGGACACAATGAGCAGTTCTTC
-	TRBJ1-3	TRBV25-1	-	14	CASSSYRVGNTIYF	TGTGCCAGCAGCTCGTACAGGGTTGGAAACACCATATATTTT
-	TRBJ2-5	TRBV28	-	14	CASSFSFERETQYF	TGTGCCAGCAGTTTTTCCTTTGAGCGGGAGACCCAGTACTTC